This T cell receptor beta chain derives from a study of CD8 T cells in Susac syndrome. The CDR3 extends over 14 amino acids. V was trimmed by 1 base and J by 9 bases, leaving 16 bases between them. Germline V gene sequence: CDR1 SQVTM, CDR2 ANQGSEA. An input of about 0.45 to 1 ug of RNA was subjected to reverse transcription using random hexamers. TCRdb re-analysed the immunoSEQ multiplex PCR reads in MiXCR, keeping a single row per CDR3 protein. There are roughly 140,000 distinct CDR3 sequences in the sample; just under 97% occur only once, and roughly 0.15% lies in the top ten. The chain combines TRBV29-1 with TRBJ2-1; D tentatively reads TRBD1 or TRBD2 (5 bases each). Specimen: CD8+ T cells from PBMCs. This sequence originates from a human donor with multiple sclerosis. CDR3 residues: CSVEGRAPAGEQFF. The CDR3 DNA reads TGCAGCGTTGAAGGCAGGGCGCCGGCGGGTGAGCAGTTCTTC.